What follows are 10 T cell receptor beta chains derived from one specimen sequenced in a study of cytomegalovirus exposure and HLA in healthy donors. Primers included in the PCR were 60 Vbeta and 13 Jbeta primers. Assay: immunoSEQ multiplex PCR; the TCRdb copy retains only in-frame clones and omits some. This sample yields roughly 110,000 clones, of which 60% to 75% are seen a single time; roughly 8% belongs to the top ten. Sequences were obtained from PBMCs. These receptors were taken from a young man in good health and CMV-seronegative.

The chain carries TRBV30 and TRBJ1-5; D might be TRBD1 (5 bases). Trimming took off 3 bases at V and 2 bases at J, with 8 bases between the two ends. Germline CDR1 reads GTSNPN; CDR2 reads SVGIG (reference sequence). CDR3 length: 13 amino acids. CDR3 amino acids: CAWRGRGNQPQHF. Here the CDR3 DNA reads TGTGCCTGGAGGGGCAGGGGCAATCAGCCCCAGCATTTT.

This chain joins TRBV19 and TRBJ2-5, with 16 bases identical to TRBD2. There are 19 residues in the CDR3. V shed 6 bases and J 3 bases; nucleotides not matched to a gene: 13. CDR1 is LNHDA, CDR2 SQIVND, per germline (reference sequence). The CDR3 nucleotides read TGTGCCAGTAGCCAACGCTTCGGGACTAGCGGGGGGGCGGAAGAGACCCAGTACTTC. Translation gives CASSQRFGTSGGAEETQYF.

The rearrangement uses TRBV7-9 and TRBJ2-7; D possibly corresponds to TRBD1 (6 bases). The CDR3 runs 14 residues. V was trimmed by 7 bases and J by 1 base, leaving 14 bases between them. The germline V gene has CDR1 SEHNR and CDR2 FQNEAQ (reference sequence). CDR3 sequence reads: CASTRQGLSYEQYF. The CDR3 bases are TGTGCCAGCACCCGCCAGGGGCTATCCTACGAGCAGTACTTC.

The rearrangement joins TRBV4-1 to TRBJ2-1, with 7 nucleotides matching TRBD2. The germline V gene encodes CDR1 MGHRA and CDR2 YSYEKL. J was trimmed by 2 bases and V by 1 base; bases with no gene match: 14. The CDR3 length is 19 residues. Here the CDR3 DNA reads TGCGCCAGCAGCCAAGTGAGACTAGCCCGGGGGGTGCCCTACAATGAGCAGTTCTTC. Its translation is CASSQVRLARGVPYNEQFF.

This clone is a singleton in its sample. The CDR3 DNA is TGCGCCAGCAGTACCCGTCAGGGATACGAGCAGTACTTC. Protein sequence: CASSTRQGYEQYF. This chain uses TRBV5-1 with TRBJ2-7; perhaps TRBD1 as D (5 bases). This CDR3 spans 13 amino acids. Trimming pared 5 bases from V and 4 bases from J, leaving 13 bases between. Germline assignment: CDR1 SGHRS and CDR2 YFSETQ. Looking up the rest from reference TRBV5-1 and TRBJ2-7 gives the full variable domain: KAGVTQTPRYLIKTRGQQVTLSCSPISGHRSVSWYQQTPGQGLQFLFEYFSETQRNKGNFPGRFSGRQFSNSRSEMNVSTLELGDSALYLCASSTRQGYEQYFGPGTRLTVT.

The chain combines TRBV25-1 with TRBJ2-7, with 7 positions matching TRBD2. The CDR3 is made up of 15 amino acids. Germline CDR1 is MGHDK and CDR2 is SYGVNS. J gave up 0 bases and V 6 bases, and 8 bases lay outside the gene matches. The CDR3, as DNA: TGTGCCAGCAGGGGGGGGAGGCTGGACTCCTACGAGCAGTACTTC. It encodes CASRGGRLDSYEQYF.

This clone has a handful of counts. The gene calls are TRBV6-5 and TRBJ2-5; maybe TRBD1 (6 bases). Near its end, the DNA agrees better with TRBJ2-7, so the J call may be wrong. This CDR3 contains 12 residues. The germline CDR1 and CDR2 sequences are MNHEY and SVGAGI. The CDR3 region is CASSSQGDEQYF. The CDR3 coding sequence is TGTGCCAGCAGTTCACAGGGAGACGAGCAGTACTTC.

A few counts support this clone. The DNA of the CDR3 is TGTGCCTGGGCCCTGGGAGGTACGGGGACCCAGTACTTC. As protein: CAWALGGTGTQYF. The chain uses TRBV30 and TRBJ2-5; the D gene is possibly TRBD2 (6 bases). From germline, CDR1 is GTSNPN and CDR2 SVGIG (reference sequence). The CDR3 runs 13 residues. Between the trimmed V and J ends, which lost 5 bases and 7 bases, there was a span of 17 bases.

Comments on this clone: A read error may produce the germline difference seen at one junction end. This rearrangement joins TRBV27 to TRBJ2-5; the D gene is possibly TRBD2 (7 bases). Per the germline V gene, CDR1 is MNHEY and CDR2 is SMNVEV (reference sequence). The length of the CDR3 is 13 residues. CDR3 sequence (DNA): TGTGCCAGCAGTCCCCTAGTTGCGGGGGCCGCTCACTTC. It encodes CASSPLVAGAAHF.

In its sample, this clone was seen a few times. V usage is TRBV6-6 and J usage is TRBJ2-1; 9 bases line up with TRBD2. The CDR3 sequence is 13 residues long. Germline V gene sequence: CDR1 MNHNY, CDR2 SVGAGI (reference sequence). V lost 2 bases to trimming and J lost 12 bases; unmatched junction nucleotides: 5. CDR3: CASSYGTSSRQFF. The CDR3 DNA reads TGTGCCAGCAGTTACGGGACTAGCTCGCGGCAGTTCTTC.